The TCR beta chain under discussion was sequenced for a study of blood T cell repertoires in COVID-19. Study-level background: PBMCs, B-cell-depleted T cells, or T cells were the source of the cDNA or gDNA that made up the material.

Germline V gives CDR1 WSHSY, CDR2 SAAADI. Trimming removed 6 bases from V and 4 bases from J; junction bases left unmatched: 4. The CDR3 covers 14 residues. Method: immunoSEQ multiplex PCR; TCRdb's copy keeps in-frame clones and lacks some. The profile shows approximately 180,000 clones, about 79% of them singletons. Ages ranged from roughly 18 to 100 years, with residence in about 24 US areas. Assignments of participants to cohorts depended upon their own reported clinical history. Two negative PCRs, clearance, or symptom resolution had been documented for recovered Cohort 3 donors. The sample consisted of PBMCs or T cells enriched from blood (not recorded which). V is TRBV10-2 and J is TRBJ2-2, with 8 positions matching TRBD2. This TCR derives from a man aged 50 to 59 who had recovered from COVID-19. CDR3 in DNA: TGCGCCAGCAGCGGGGCGGGGGGCACCGGGGAGCTGTTTTTT. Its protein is CASSGAGGTGELFF.